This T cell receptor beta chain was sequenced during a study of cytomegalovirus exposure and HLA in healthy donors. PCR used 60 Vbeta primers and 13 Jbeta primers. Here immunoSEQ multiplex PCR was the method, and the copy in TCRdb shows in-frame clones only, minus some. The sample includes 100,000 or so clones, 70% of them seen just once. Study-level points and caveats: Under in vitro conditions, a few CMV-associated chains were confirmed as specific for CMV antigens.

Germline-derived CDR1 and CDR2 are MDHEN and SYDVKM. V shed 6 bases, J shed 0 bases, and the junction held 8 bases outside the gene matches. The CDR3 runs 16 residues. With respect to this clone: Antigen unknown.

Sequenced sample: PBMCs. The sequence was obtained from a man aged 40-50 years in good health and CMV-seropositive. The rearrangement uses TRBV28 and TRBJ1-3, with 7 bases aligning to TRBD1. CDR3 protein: CASSYRTGGSGNTIYF. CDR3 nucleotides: TGTGCCAGCAGCTACCGGACAGGAGGCTCTGGAAACACCATATATTTT.